The 24 T cell receptor beta chains reported below all come from one sample, sequenced in a study of PD-L1 blockade in urothelial cancer (dated by TCRdb to about 2017). The time point tag for this specimen amounts to: pretreatment tumor sample. Library prep was done by the immunoSEQ multiplex PCR assay. TCRdb retrieved this table from immuneACCESS and kept in-frame rearrangements only. Not all clones are present; in checked studies, unresolved V genes account for under half, and no reason is known for the remainder. The sample table lists some 35,000 clones, 35% to 40% of them with a count of one. About 9.8% of the sample lies in the top ten. This specimen was tumor tissue, taken before atezolizumab (anti-PD-L1) treatment. The receptors were sampled from a man aged 55-75 years with urothelial cancer.

This clone was observed a handful of times. This chain links TRBV11-3 with TRBJ2-6, with TRBD1 matching over 9 bases. The V segment lost 3 bases and the J segment 0 bases; nucleotides outside the gene matches: 3. Germline loops: CDR1 SGHNT, CDR2 YENEEA. The CDR3 contains 17 residues. The CDR3 DNA sequence: TGTGCCAGCAGCTTCGGACAGGGGAGCTCTGGGGCCAACGTCCTGACTTTC. Residues: CASSFGQGSSGANVLTF. Full variable domain (rest looked up from reference TRBV11-3 and TRBJ2-6): EAGVVQSPRYKIIEKKQPVAFWCNPISGHNTLYWYLQNLGQGPELLIRYENEEAVDDSQLPKDRFSAERLKGVDSTLKIQPAELGDSAVYLCASSFGQGSSGANVLTFGAGSRLTVL.

The J gene is TRBJ2-2, the V gene TRBV5-1, with 8 bases identical to TRBD2. The CDR3 contains 15 residues. Germline CDR1 SGHRS, CDR2 YFSETQ. Trimming at V came to 4 bases and at J to 2 bases, leaving 4 bases not matched to a gene. DNA of the CDR3: TGCGCCAGCAGCCCGACTAGCGTTAACACCGGGGAGCTGTTTTTT. Translation: CASSPTSVNTGELFF.

The rearrangement joins TRBV29-1 to TRBJ1-3; weak D call: TRBD1 (5 bases). The CDR3 covers 14 residues. V was cut by 6 bases and J by 4 bases, with 16 bases left in between. Germline V lookup: CDR1 SQVTM, CDR2 ANQGSEA. Here the CDR3 DNA reads TGCAGCGTGCGATTAACAGGTTCGGGAAACACCATATATTTT. Translation gives CSVRLTGSGNTIYF. The complete variable domain, with remaining parts taken from reference TRBV29-1 and TRBJ1-3, reads SAVISQKPSRDICQRGTSLTIQCQVDSQVTMMFWYRQQPGQSLTLIATANQGSEATYESGFVIDKFPISRPNLTFSTLTVSNMSPEDSSIYLCSVRLTGSGNTIYFGEGSWLTVV.

V is TRBV19 and J is TRBJ1-2; D remains unclear. The CDR3 has 14 amino acids. Trimming shortened V by 5 bases and J by 4 bases, and 14 bases separated the two germline ends. CDR1 LNHDA and CDR2 SQIVND come from the germline V gene (reference sequence). This CDR3 is CASSFGRSSYGYTF. CDR3 DNA: TGTGCCAGTAGTTTCGGCAGGTCCAGCTATGGCTACACCTTC.

This chain connects TRBV18 to TRBJ2-1; 8 bases are a match to TRBD1. The CDR3 runs to 17 residues. V shed 1 base and J 5 bases; nucleotides not matched to a gene: 10. The V gene's germline CDR1 is KGHSH and CDR2 LQKENI. Written as DNA, the CDR3 is TGTGCCAGCTCACCACGGGAAGGACAGGGAGCCGACAATGAGCAGTTCTTC. Amino acid sequence: CASSPREGQGADNEQFF.

This clone was observed a handful of times. V usage is TRBV6-8 and J usage is TRBJ2-2; TRBD1 matches at 7 bases. The germline CDR1 and CDR2 sequences are MNHGY and SAAAGT. The J segment lost 5 bases and the V segment lost 5 bases, leaving 5 bases of the junction unmatched. The CDR3 contains 14 residues. The CDR3 bases are TGTGCCAGCAGTGACAGGGTTGAGACCGGGGAGCTGTTTTTT. Translated: CASSDRVETGELFF.

This clone appeared a few times. The V and J genes are TRBV29-1 and TRBJ2-7; 9 bases are shared with TRBD1. Per the germline V gene, CDR1 is SQVTM and CDR2 is ANQGSEA. After removal of 7 bases from V and 3 bases from J, the junction contained 7 bases not matched to a gene. The CDR3 is 13 residues long. This CDR3 is CSGSDRGNYEQYF. The DNA for the CDR3 is TGCAGCGGTTCGGACAGGGGAAACTACGAGCAGTACTTC.

The chain recombines TRBV6-8 with TRBJ2-2, with D tentatively TRBD1 (5 bases). Per the germline V gene, CDR1 is MNHGY and CDR2 is SAAAGT. Trimming left V 3 bases short and J 0 bases short, with 11 bases between. CDR3 length: 16 amino acids. DNA of the CDR3: TGTGCCAGCAGTTATGATAGGACACCGAACACCGGGGAGCTGTTTTTT. Translating gives CASSYDRTPNTGELFF.

The V call is TRBV28, the J call TRBJ2-7; TRBD2 matches 7 bases. CDR3 length equals 17 residues. From germline, CDR1 is MDHEN and CDR2 SYDVKM. The V and J ends lost 0 bases and 4 bases, in that order; junction bases with no gene match: 12. CDR3 loop: CASSLWLGGTTKYEQYF. CDR3 coding DNA: TGTGCCAGCAGTTTATGGTTGGGGGGGACTACGAAGTACGAGCAGTACTTC. Looking up the rest from reference TRBV28 and TRBJ2-7 gives the full variable domain: DVKVTQSSRYLVKRTGEKVFLECVQDMDHENMFWYRQDPGLGLRLIYFSYDVKMKEKGDIPEGYSVSREKKERFSLILESASTNQTSMYLCASSLWLGGTTKYEQYFGPGTRLTVT.

The sample holds a few counts of this clone. The chain combines TRBV25-1 with TRBJ2-1; 10 nucleotides line up with TRBD1. Germline V CDR1 and CDR2: MGHDK, SYGVNS. V dropped 4 bases and J dropped 4; count of bases not matched to a gene: 4. The CDR3 totals 15 residues. DNA of the CDR3: TGTGCCAGCAGTGGCGGGACAGGGGATTACAATGAGCAGTTCTTC. Translating it yields CASSGGTGDYNEQFF.

The CDR3 sequence: CASSNTGTTYEQYF. The CDR3 DNA is TGCGCCAGCAGTAATACCGGGACAACCTACGAGCAGTACTTC. The rearrangement links TRBV5-1 to TRBJ2-7, with a weak D call TRBD1 (6 bases). The V end was cut by 5 bases, the J end by 2 bases, with 14 bases between. CDR3 length: 14 residues. Germline values: CDR1 SGHRS, CDR2 YFSETQ.

This clone ranks as medium-sized. This chain uses TRBV30 with TRBJ1-1; 8 nucleotides line up with TRBD1. CDR3 length: 13 residues. Germline values: CDR1 GTSNPN, CDR2 SVGIG (reference sequence). Germline trimming cut 3 bases from V and 13 bases from J; bases unmatched to any gene: 13. The CDR3 DNA reads TGTGCCTGGAGCCCACGCACAGGGGGAGGGGGTTTCTTT. As protein: CAWSPRTGGGGFF.

V gene TRBV9 combines with J gene TRBJ2-3, with D unresolved. The V and J ends lost 4 bases and 2 bases respectively, with 5 bases between them. CDR1 and CDR2 (germline): SGDLS, YYNGEE. The CDR3 has 12 residues. DNA of the CDR3: TGTGCCAGCAGCCCTCACACAGATACGCAGTATTTT. Translating it yields CASSPHTDTQYF.

This clone was recorded a few times. The chain uses TRBV28 and TRBJ2-1; tentatively, D is TRBD2 (8 bases). The CDR3 consists of 16 residues. V dropped 8 bases and J dropped 6 bases, with 23 bases sitting between them. Germline loops: CDR1 MDHEN, CDR2 SYDVKM. The CDR3 protein is CASGDRGTRVFNEQFF. The DNA of the CDR3 is TGTGCCAGCGGGGACAGAGGGACTAGGGTATTCAATGAGCAGTTCTTC. Filled out from reference TRBV28 and TRBJ2-1, the complete variable domain reads DVKVTQSSRYLVKRTGEKVFLECVQDMDHENMFWYRQDPGLGLRLIYFSYDVKMKEKGDIPEGYSVSREKKERFSLILESASTNQTSMYLCASGDRGTRVFNEQFFGPGTRLTVL.

This clone was detected only a few times. The chain carries TRBV6-9 and TRBJ2-1; maybe TRBD2 (5 bases). V shed 4 bases and J shed 0 bases, with 13 bases lying between them. The germline V gene encodes CDR1 MNHGY and CDR2 SVAAGI. This CDR3 contains 16 residues. CDR3 residues: CASSFSRGSSYNEQFF. The CDR3 DNA is TGTGCCAGCAGTTTTTCTCGAGGGAGCTCCTACAATGAGCAGTTCTTC.

The chain couples TRBV5-1 to TRBJ1-3; TRBD1 might be the D (5 bases). The CDR3 covers 14 residues. Germline CDR1 SGHRS, CDR2 YFSETQ. V was cut by 4 bases and J by 1 base, with 9 bases left in between. CDR3 DNA sequence: TGCGCCAGCAGCATTACAGGTTCTGGAAACACCATATATTTT. As protein: CASSITGSGNTIYF. The complete variable domain, with remaining parts taken from reference TRBV5-1 and TRBJ1-3, reads KAGVTQTPRYLIKTRGQQVTLSCSPISGHRSVSWYQQTPGQGLQFLFEYFSETQRNKGNFPGRFSGRQFSNSRSEMNVSTLELGDSALYLCASSITGSGNTIYFGEGSWLTVV.

The chain employs TRBV28 and TRBJ1-2; 10 bases align to TRBD1. V shed 6 bases, J shed 2 bases, and the junction held 3 bases outside the gene matches. This CDR3 comprises 14 residues. Germline loops: CDR1 MDHEN, CDR2 SYDVKM. CDR3 sequence reads: CASRSTGGNYGYTF. The CDR3 nucleotides read TGTGCCAGCAGGTCGACAGGGGGCAACTATGGCTACACCTTC.

J is TRBJ2-1 and V is TRBV12-5; D perhaps matches TRBD2 (7 bases). The germline V gene has CDR1 LGHNT and CDR2 FRNRAP. V lost 3 bases and J lost 2, with 14 bases in between. The CDR3 runs to 16 residues. CDR3 protein: CASGLGGGATYNEQFF. The DNA of the CDR3 is TGTGCTAGTGGTTTAGGAGGGGGGGCAACCTACAATGAGCAGTTCTTC. Full variable domain (missing parts from reference TRBV12-5 and TRBJ2-1): DARVTQTPRHKVTEMGQEVTMRCQPILGHNTVFWYRQTMMQGLELLAYFRNRAPLDDSGMPKDRFSAEMPDATLATLKIQPSEPRDSAVYFCASGLGGGATYNEQFFGPGTRLTVL.

The V call is TRBV19, the J call TRBJ2-1, with 15 nucleotides matching TRBD2. V dropped 6 bases and J dropped 2; count of bases not matched to a gene: 5. The CDR3 is 17 amino acids. CDR1 is LNHDA, CDR2 SQIVND, per germline (reference sequence). The CDR3 sequence is CASRGGLAGGTYNEQFF. CDR3 coding DNA: TGTGCCAGTAGGGGGGGACTAGCGGGAGGAACCTACAATGAGCAGTTCTTC.

The rearrangement uses TRBV28 and TRBJ1-2; 11 bases align to TRBD1. V lost 5 bases to trimming and J lost 4 bases; unmatched junction nucleotides: 6. Germline V gene data show CDR1 as MDHEN and CDR2 as SYDVKM. The CDR3 consists of 15 residues. The CDR3, as DNA: TGTGCCAGCAGTCGGACAGGGGGCAGTTCCTATGGCTACACCTTC. Amino acid sequence: CASSRTGGSSYGYTF.

This clone was recorded a few times. This chain connects TRBV19 to TRBJ2-5; TRBD2 matches 11 bases. Trimming at V came to 6 bases and at J to 5 bases, leaving 8 bases not matched to a gene. This CDR3 comprises 15 residues. Germline-derived CDR1 and CDR2 are LNHDA and SQIVND (reference sequence). CDR3 amino acids: CASRETSGIRETQYF. The CDR3 DNA reads TGTGCCAGTAGGGAGACTAGCGGGATTCGCGAGACCCAGTACTTC.

CDR3: CAWRGSSWTQYF. In nucleotides, the CDR3 is TGTGCCTGGAGGGGATCGTCCTGGACCCAGTACTTC. The genes are TRBV30 and TRBJ2-5; D remains ambiguous. V was trimmed by 3 bases and J by 7 bases, leaving 12 bases between them. This CDR3 is built from 12 residues. Per germline, CDR1 GTSNPN and CDR2 SVGIG (reference sequence).

This chain uses TRBV19 with TRBJ1-4; D is ambiguous. Trimming left V 3 bases short and J 6 bases short, with 14 bases between. CDR1 LNHDA and CDR2 SQIVND come from the germline V gene (reference sequence). CDR3 length equals 15 residues. The CDR3 coding sequence is TGTGCCAGTAGTATCGGCGAAAAAGGTTATGAAAAACTGTTTTTT. It codes for CASSIGEKGYEKLFF. The full variable domain, rest sourced from reference TRBV19 and TRBJ1-4, is DGGITQSPKYLFRKEGQNVTLSCEQNLNHDAMYWYRQDPGQGLRLIYYSQIVNDFQKGDIAEGYSVSREKKESFPLTVTSAQKNPTAFYLCASSIGEKGYEKLFFGSGTQLSVL.

This clone was observed a few times. This chain links TRBV4-1 with TRBJ2-1; 9 bases are shared with TRBD2. The CDR3 contains 18 residues. V shed 4 bases, J shed 7 bases, and the junction held 17 bases outside the gene matches. The germline gives CDR1 MGHRA, CDR2 YSYEKL. The CDR3: CASSPPSFGAGGGNEQFF. The DNA of the CDR3 is TGCGCCAGCAGCCCCCCGAGTTTTGGGGCGGGAGGGGGGAATGAGCAGTTCTTC.